The 6 T cell receptor beta chains reported below all come from one sample, sequenced in a study of cytomegalovirus exposure and HLA in healthy donors. 13 Jbeta primers and 60 Vbeta primers were used for the PCR. Data came from immunoSEQ multiplex PCR; TCRdb stores just in-frame clones and leaves some out. The table records some 150,000 clones, 82% of them present only once. The specimen was PBMCs. These receptors all stem from a woman in her forties or fifties in good health and CMV-seropositive.

The chain carries TRBV2 and TRBJ2-5; 7 bases agree with TRBD1. This CDR3 has 13 amino acids. Trimming took 11 bases from V and 4 from J; bases not matched to a gene: 10. Germline V gene data show CDR1 as SNHLY and CDR2 as FYNNEI. Here the CDR3 DNA reads TGTGCCGCTGGGACAGTTGGGAGAGAGACCCAGTACTTC. It yields the protein CAAGTVGRETQYF.

The genes are TRBV2 and TRBJ1-4, with 9 bases identical to TRBD1. The V and J ends lost 7 bases and 6 bases, in that order; junction bases with no gene match: 6. Looked up from germline, CDR1 is SNHLY and CDR2 is FYNNEI. The CDR3 covers 14 residues. The CDR3 is CASIKTGGDEKLFF. The CDR3 nucleotides read TGTGCCAGCATCAAGACAGGGGGAGATGAAAAACTGTTTTTT.

The V gene is TRBV5-4, the J gene TRBJ2-1; 15 nucleotides align to TRBD2. Germline V gene sequence: CDR1 SGHNT, CDR2 YYREEE (reference sequence). V lost 2 bases to trimming and J lost 10 bases; unmatched junction nucleotides: 4. The CDR3 covers 15 residues. CDR3: CASSFGTSGGLEQFF. CDR3 DNA: TGTGCCAGCAGCTTCGGGACTAGCGGGGGGTTAGAGCAGTTCTTC.

The V and J genes are TRBV7-2 and TRBJ2-4, with TRBD1 matching 10 bases. Germline loops: CDR1 SGHTA, CDR2 FQGNSA. The trim removed 2 bases at V and 6 bases at J, leaving 10 bases unmatched. This CDR3 spans 17 amino acids. The CDR3 is CASSLLPPTGGGNIQYF. The CDR3 coding sequence is TGTGCCAGCAGCTTACTACCTCCGACAGGGGGCGGAAACATTCAGTACTTC.

The gene calls are TRBV10-2 and TRBJ2-1; tentatively, D is TRBD2 (5 bases). The V end was cut by 4 bases, the J end by 8 bases, with 15 bases between. Germline V gene lookup returns CDR1 WSHSY and CDR2 SAAADI. CDR3 length: 14 amino acids. CDR3 region: CASSARTQVDEQFF. The CDR3 nucleotides read TGCGCCAGCAGTGCCCGGACTCAGGTCGATGAGCAGTTCTTC.

Comment on this clone: One end of the junction does not line up with germline, which may come from a read error. This specimen includes other DNA sequences encoding the same CDR3. The V gene is TRBV18, the J gene TRBJ1-1, with D perhaps TRBD1 (5 bases). The CDR3 runs to 13 residues. CDR1 KGHSH and CDR2 LQKENI come from the germline V gene. CDR3 sequence: CASSPDRGAEAFF. The CDR3 DNA reads TGTGCCAGCTCACCCGACAGAGGCGCTGAAGCTTTCTTC.